The 3 T cell receptor beta chains below come from one sample, sequenced in a study of blood T cell repertoires in COVID-19. Data came from immunoSEQ multiplex PCR; TCRdb stores just in-frame clones and leaves some out. Among 250,000 or so clones listed, about 85% were seen once. Material: PBMCs or T cells enriched from blood (not recorded which). These receptors all stem from a woman between 50 and 59 years old who had been exposed to COVID-19.

The chain couples TRBV29-1 to TRBJ1-1; 7 bases fit TRBD1. The length of the CDR3 is 13 residues. Germline lookup yields CDR1 SQVTM and CDR2 ANQGSEA. The V and J ends lost 3 bases and 5 bases, in that order; junction bases with no gene match: 6. The CDR3 reads CSVDDRVGTEAFF. CDR3 bases: TGCAGCGTTGACGACAGGGTTGGAACTGAAGCTTTCTTT. Combining the CDR3 with reference TRBV29-1 and TRBJ1-1 gives the whole variable domain SAVISQKPSRDICQRGTSLTIQCQVDSQVTMMFWYRQQPGQSLTLIATANQGSEATYESGFVIDKFPISRPNLTFSTLTVSNMSPEDSSIYLCSVDDRVGTEAFFGQGTRLTVV.

The V gene is TRBV7-9, the J gene TRBJ2-7, with D possibly TRBD1 on 5 matching bases. Deletions cut 3 bases from V and 7 bases from J, with 10 bases between. There are 12 residues in the CDR3. Germline CDR1 reads SEHNR; CDR2 reads FQNEAQ (reference sequence). DNA of the CDR3: TGTGCCAGCAGCTTGACAGCGAAAGAGCAGTACTTC. Its translation: CASSLTAKEQYF.

This clone was picked up a small number of times. The chain combines TRBV3-1 (or the pseudogene TRBV3-2) with TRBJ1-2, with 12 bases aligning to TRBD1. J gave up 7 bases and V 0 bases, and 9 bases lay outside the gene matches. The CDR3 covers 17 residues. Germline V gene sequence: CDR1 LGHDT, CDR2 YNNKEL (reference sequence). As DNA, the CDR3 is TGTGCCAGCAGCCAAGATCAGTGGGGGACAGGGGGCGGTGGCTACACCTTC. It specifies CASSQDQWGTGGGGYTF.